The clone carrying this T cell receptor (beta chain) appeared many times. The ends lost 0 bases at V and 5 bases at J; junction bases unmatched: 6. The germline V gene encodes CDR1 LNHNV and CDR2 YYDKDF (reference sequence). The CDR3 covers 15 residues. This sample is part of a study of blood T cell repertoires in COVID-19. Seattle's cohort entered during active infection and was followed longitudinally. In the original processing: Amplified reference gene primers provided the basis for estimating nucleated cell counts. The assay was immunoSEQ multiplex PCR, and TCRdb's table has in-frame clones only and misses some. The DNA gave D and trimming, while V, J and clone size come from that table. Here the sample spans 250,000 to 350,000 clones, about 88% being singletons.

Source material: peripheral blood. V and J are TRBV15 and TRBJ2-7; 8 bases map to TRBD2. The sequence was collected from a human donor with COVID-19, enrolled during active disease. The donor label of this sample is uncertain. The CDR3 sequence: CATSRESGRVHEQYF. CDR3 in DNA: TGTGCCACCAGCAGAGAGAGCGGGAGAGTCCACGAGCAGTACTTC.